The 21 T cell receptor beta chains in this list originate from one sample, sequenced in a study of Graves' ophthalmopathy and Graves' hyperthyroidism. CDR3 regions of TCR beta were amplified from RNA transcripts. First-round RT-PCR used HTBI primers; second-round multiplex PCR followed. One entry per CDR3 protein, called by TCRdb with MiXCR from the multiplex PCR reads. The repertoire holds 400,000 to 450,000 distinct CDR3 sequences, with around a fifth as singletons. The specimen sequenced was peripheral blood. Source of these receptors: a young woman with stable Graves' hyperthyroidism.

This clonotype has ten or more counts. The chain uses TRBV2 and TRBJ2-5, with a weak D call TRBD2 (7 bases). CDR1 and CDR2 from the germline V gene are SNHLY and FYNNEI. Trimming stripped 6 bases from V and 5 bases from J, with 13 bases between. The CDR3 totals 13 residues. The CDR3 is CASRRGGDETQYF. CDR3 nucleotides: TGTGCCAGCAGGAGGGGGGGAGACGAGACCCAGTACTTC.

This chain joins TRBV30 and TRBJ1-1; D call uncertain. This CDR3 comprises 11 residues. Germline V gene data show CDR1 as GTSNPN and CDR2 as SVGIG (reference sequence). Trimming took off 3 bases at V and 5 bases at J, with 7 bases between the two ends. This CDR3 is CAWRRNTEAFF. The CDR3 coding sequence is TGTGCCTGGAGGAGGAATACTGAAGCTTTCTTT. Supplemented by reference TRBV30 and TRBJ1-1, the full variable domain reads SQTIHQWPATLVQPVGSPLSLECTVEGTSNPNLYWYRQAAGRGLQLLFYSVGIGQISSEVPQNLSASRPQDRQFILSSKKLLLSDSGFYLCAWRRNTEAFFGQGTRLTVV.

This sequence joins TRBV6-1 and TRBJ1-2; no clear D gene. The CDR3 length is 15 residues. Between the trimmed V and J ends, which lost 8 bases and 4 bases, there was a span of 20 bases. Germline V gene lookup returns CDR1 MNHNS and CDR2 SASEGT. The CDR3 DNA follows: TGTGCCAGCTACGAACAGCTCTCCTCAGTCTATGGCTACACCTTC. Translated: CASYEQLSSVYGYTF.

This clonotype was seen many times. This chain uses TRBV7-2 with TRBJ1-5; D ambiguous. V dropped 1 base and J dropped 6 bases, with 10 bases sitting between them. CDR3 length: 14 amino acids. Germline loops: CDR1 SGHTA, CDR2 FQGNSA. The CDR3 nucleotides are TGTGCCAGCAGCTTAGGGCTGGGAAGTCAGCCCCAGCATTTT. It codes for CASSLGLGSQPQHF. Supplemented by reference TRBV7-2 and TRBJ1-5, the full variable domain reads GAGVSQSPSNKVTEKGKDVELRCDPISGHTALYWYRQSLGQGLEFLIYFQGNSAPDKSGLPSDRFSAERTGGSVSTLTIQRTQQEDSAVYLCASSLGLGSQPQHFGDGTRLSIL.

This clonotype was observed at least ten times. V and J are TRBV20-1 and TRBJ1-5; D is perhaps TRBD1 (6 bases). CDR1 DFQATT and CDR2 SNEGSKA come from the germline V gene (reference sequence). CDR3 length: 14 residues. The germline V and J ends were trimmed by 6 bases and 1 base, with 13 bases remaining between them. The DNA for the CDR3 is TGCAGTGCCCCAACAGGGAGCAGCAATCAGCCCCAGCATTTT. Encoded protein: CSAPTGSSNQPQHF.

The genes are TRBV12-3 or TRBV12-4 and TRBJ2-7; the match to TRBD2 covers 9 bases. The CDR3 runs to 16 residues. Unmatched junction bases numbered 12, after V lost 6 bases and J lost 3 bases. The CDR3 loop is CASSPWGPRGGYEQYF. The CDR3 nucleotides are TGTGCCAGCAGCCCTTGGGGCCCGCGGGGGGGCTACGAGCAGTACTTC.

This clonotype was recorded a few times. V and J are TRBV6-1 and TRBJ2-7, with 8 bases aligning to TRBD2. Per germline, CDR1 MNHNS and CDR2 SASEGT. V dropped 10 bases and J dropped 7; count of bases not matched to a gene: 15. This CDR3 contains 14 residues. Written as DNA, the CDR3 is TGTGCCACCAGCGCCCGGGAGGGCCCGAGAGAGCAGTACTTC. It specifies CATSAREGPREQYF.

This clonotype was seen only a few times. The chain carries TRBV30 and TRBJ1-2, with 10 nucleotides matching TRBD1. This CDR3 is built from 13 residues. The V and J ends lost 4 bases and 6 bases, in that order; junction bases with no gene match: 5. Germline V gene lookup returns CDR1 GTSNPN and CDR2 SVGIG (reference sequence). CDR3 in amino acids: CAWIRDRGNGYTF. CDR3 coding DNA: TGTGCCTGGATTCGGGACAGGGGTAATGGCTACACCTTC.

V and J are TRBV12-5 and TRBJ2-2, with 8 bases that match TRBD2. This CDR3 is built from 17 residues. V was clipped by 0 bases and J by 6 bases; unmatched bases: 9. Germline lookup yields CDR1 LGHNT and CDR2 FRNRAP. The CDR3 nucleotides read TGTGCTAGTGGTTTGGTAATCGGACTAGCTTGGTCCGGGGAGCTGTTTTTT. Translating it yields CASGLVIGLAWSGELFF. Using reference TRBV12-5 and TRBJ2-2 for the parts outside the CDR3, the full variable domain is DARVTQTPRHKVTEMGQEVTMRCQPILGHNTVFWYRQTMMQGLELLAYFRNRAPLDDSGMPKDRFSAEMPDATLATLKIQPSEPRDSAVYFCASGLVIGLAWSGELFFGEGSRLTVL.

This clonotype was seen repeatedly, ten times or more. The V and J genes are TRBV14 and TRBJ1-1; D gene uncertain. The CDR3 length is 16 residues. CDR1 and CDR2 (germline): SGHDN, FVKESK. Trimming removed 7 bases at V and 3 bases at J, with 21 bases between. The CDR3 loop is CASNLTGVVRDTEAFF. CDR3 in DNA: TGTGCCAGCAACCTTACCGGGGTTGTTAGGGACACTGAAGCTTTCTTT.

This clonotype appeared a few times. The chain uses TRBV12-3 or TRBV12-4 and TRBJ2-5; the D is unclear. V gave up 4 bases and J gave up 1 base, with 13 bases separating them. The CDR3 covers 15 residues. This CDR3 reads CASSSGAASQETQYF. DNA for the CDR3: TGTGCCAGCAGTTCTGGCGCCGCAAGCCAAGAGACCCAGTACTTC.

The rearrangement joins TRBV19 to TRBJ2-7; 9 nucleotides match TRBD1. The CDR3 contains 13 residues. CDR1 and CDR2 from the germline V gene are LNHDA and SQIVND (reference sequence). J gave up 6 bases and V 5 bases, and 5 bases lay outside the gene matches. The CDR3 nucleotides read TGTGCCAGTAGTCTGACAGGGGGTATCGAGCAGTACTTC. This translates into CASSLTGGIEQYF.

This clonotype was found many times. The rearrangement links TRBV20-1 to TRBJ2-5, with TRBD2 as a possible D gene (6 bases). This CDR3 spans 16 amino acids. Germline CDR1 and CDR2: DFQATT and SNEGSKA (reference sequence). Trimming removed 3 bases from V and 0 bases from J, with 17 bases in between. Here the CDR3 reads CSASPTAGRNQETQYF. CDR3 coding DNA: TGCAGTGCTAGTCCCACCGCGGGGAGGAACCAAGAGACCCAGTACTTC.

This clonotype has a count of ten or more. The chain has TRBV6-5 and TRBJ2-2, with D possibly matching TRBD2 (5 bases). The CDR3 is 14 residues long. The germline gives CDR1 MNHEY, CDR2 SVGAGI. The V and J ends lost 5 bases and 4 bases respectively, with 11 bases between them. CDR3 amino acids: CASSNTGITGELFF. The DNA for the CDR3 is TGTGCCAGCAGTAACACCGGGATCACCGGGGAGCTGTTTTTT.

Written as DNA, the CDR3 is TGTGCCAGCAGTGCCGACAGGGTTGAAGAACAGCCCCAGCATTTT. It specifies CASSADRVEEQPQHF. The chain carries TRBV12-3 or TRBV12-4 and TRBJ1-5; 7 bases line up with TRBD1. J was trimmed by 7 bases and V by 5 bases; bases with no gene match: 11. The CDR3 covers 15 residues.

Only a few counts were recorded for this clonotype. J is TRBJ2-5 and V is TRBV12-3 or TRBV12-4; D ambiguous. The CDR3 extends over 13 amino acids. The V end lost 5 bases, the J end lost 3 bases, and 10 bases lay between the germline ends. The CDR3 nucleotides are TGTGCCAGCAGTCGATACCAGGAAGAGACCCAGTACTTC. Protein product: CASSRYQEETQYF.

At least ten counts were recorded for this clonotype. The CDR3 sequence: CASSSGWLYGYTF. CDR3 in DNA: TGTGCCAGCAGCTCAGGGTGGTTGTATGGCTACACCTTC. V gene TRBV6-1 combines with J gene TRBJ1-2; a weak D match, TRBD1 (5 bases). Germline V gene sequence: CDR1 MNHNS, CDR2 SASEGT. Trimming left V 6 bases short and J 5 bases short, with 13 bases between. The CDR3 runs 13 residues.

This clonotype occurred many times. The chain joins TRBV5-6 to TRBJ1-1; D unresolved. Germline assignment: CDR1 SGHDT and CDR2 YYEEEE. Trimming removed 7 bases at V and 0 bases at J, with 13 bases between. The CDR3 totals 14 residues. The CDR3 bases are TGTGCCAGCCGGACCTCTCGTCTGAACACTGAAGCTTTCTTT. Amino acid sequence: CASRTSRLNTEAFF.

This clonotype was picked up many times. The V call is TRBV15, the J call TRBJ1-1; D is unclear. Per the germline V gene, CDR1 is LNHNV and CDR2 is YYDKDF (reference sequence). The ends were cut back, 0 bases at V and 5 bases at J, with 10 bases in the middle. The CDR3 has 14 amino acids. CDR3 in DNA: TGTGCCACCAGCAGAGATCGAGGAGGAACTGAAGCTTTCTTT. Amino acid sequence: CATSRDRGGTEAFF.

This clonotype was counted at least ten times. The CDR3 DNA is TGCGCCAGCAGCTTGGGCAGGGGACAGGGGATATACGAGCAGTACTTC. This encodes CASSLGRGQGIYEQYF. The chain employs TRBV5-1 and TRBJ2-7; 10 bases map to TRBD1. Trimming took 0 bases from V and 4 from J; bases not matched to a gene: 7. Germline V lookup: CDR1 SGHRS, CDR2 YFSETQ. This CDR3 spans 16 amino acids.

The chain employs TRBV7-3 and TRBJ1-5; tentative D call: TRBD1 (5 bases). Per the germline V gene, CDR1 is SGHTA and CDR2 is FQGTGA. Trimming pared 3 bases from V and 0 bases from J, leaving 12 bases between. The CDR3 sequence is 16 residues long. The CDR3 nucleotides read TGTGCCAGCAGCTTCTTCGGACAATATAGCAATCAGCCCCAGCATTTT. This gives the protein CASSFFGQYSNQPQHF.